This T cell receptor (beta chain) is from a study of blood T cells in healthy people across ages. Across the whole study: There was about one barcoded beta molecule captured by template switching per two T cells.

Next came a second PCR, run for about 6 to 12 cycles, which used a sample-barcoded 5' primer along with a J-beta primer mix. The authors tagged each cDNA molecule using a template-switch adaptor with 12 random nucleotides. Each CDR3 protein is one row after TCRdb ran MiXCR on the 5' RACE reads. The sample lists about 1,400,000 distinct CDR3 sequences; 59% were seen once. This clonotype has a count of ten or more. This CDR3 is built from 12 residues. Germline values: CDR1 SEHNR, CDR2 FQNEAQ (reference sequence). V was trimmed by 6 bases and J by 2 bases, leaving 7 bases between them. Peripheral blood was drawn, approximately 9.5 milliliters per donor.

This chain joins TRBV7-9 and TRBJ2-5; D not resolved. This receptor was taken from a man younger than 30 in good health. The sequencing input was blood. Here the CDR3 reads CASSSLQETQYF. The CDR3 coding sequence is TGTGCCAGCAGTTCCCTTCAAGAGACCCAGTACTTC. The entire variable domain, with the rest obtained from reference TRBV7-9 and TRBJ2-5, is as follows: DTGVSQNPRHKITKRGQNVTFRCDPISEHNRLYWYRQTLGQGPEFLTYFQNEAQLEKSRLLSDRFSAERPKGSFSTLEIQRTEQGDSAMYLCASSSLQETQYFGPGTRLLVL.